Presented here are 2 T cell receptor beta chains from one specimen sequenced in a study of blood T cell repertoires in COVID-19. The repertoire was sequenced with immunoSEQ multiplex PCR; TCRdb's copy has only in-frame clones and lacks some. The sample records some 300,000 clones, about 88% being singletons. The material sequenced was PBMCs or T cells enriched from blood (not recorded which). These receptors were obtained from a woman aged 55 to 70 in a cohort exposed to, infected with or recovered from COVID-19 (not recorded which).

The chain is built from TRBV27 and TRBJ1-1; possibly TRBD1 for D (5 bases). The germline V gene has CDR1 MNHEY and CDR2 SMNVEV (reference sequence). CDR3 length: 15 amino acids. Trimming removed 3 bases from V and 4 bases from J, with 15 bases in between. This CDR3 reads CASSFRGVRVTEAFF. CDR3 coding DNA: TGTGCCAGCAGTTTTCGGGGGGTTAGAGTCACTGAAGCTTTCTTT.

The CDR3 loop is CASSSIFLAGGHEQYF. CDR3 DNA sequence: TGTGCCAGCAGCTCCATTTTTCTAGCGGGAGGCCACGAGCAGTACTTC. The chain links TRBV28 to TRBJ2-7; 11 bases fit TRBD2. This CDR3 spans 16 amino acids. With 6 bases clipped from V and 5 bases from J, the junction kept 12 bases outside the gene matches. CDR1 is MDHEN and CDR2 is SYDVKM in the germline V gene.